This entry features one T cell receptor beta chain sequence. These data are taken from a study of blood T cell repertoires in COVID-19. Background on the study: Whether acute or convalescent, the COVID-19 samples came from the United States, Italy and Spain. T cells, B-cell-depleted T cells, or PBMCs supplied cDNA or gDNA.

Between the trimmed V and J ends, which lost 6 bases and 0 bases, there was a span of 15 bases. CDR3 size: 16 residues. The germline CDR1 and CDR2 sequences are MDHEN and SYDVKM. Original handling: For nucleated cells, counts were estimated from reference gene primer amplification. Only in-frame clones appear in the TCRdb table, and some are missing; sequencing was by immunoSEQ multiplex PCR. V, J and clone size were drawn from that table, and D and trimming were deduced from the DNA. The table shows 110,000 to 150,000 clones, with under 90% occurring only once. The clonotype was recovered from a human donor in a cohort sampled during active COVID-19. The specimen was peripheral blood. This sequence joins TRBV28 and TRBJ2-1; D unclear. CDR3 DNA: TGTGCCAGCAGCTCAAAACTCGTTAGCTCCTACAATGAGCAGTTCTTC. This translates into CASSSKLVSSYNEQFF.